Listed here are 18 T cell receptor beta chains from one sample, sequenced in a study of blood T cell repertoires in COVID-19. TCRdb's table, derived via immunoSEQ multiplex PCR, lists solely in-frame clones and lacks some. The sample carries over 250,000 clones, approximately 88% recorded once. Sequencing was performed on peripheral blood. Source of these receptors: a human donor with COVID-19, enrolled during active disease. The donor label of this sample is uncertain.

CDR3: CASSLVEIGYGYTF. The CDR3 nucleotides read TGTGCCAGCAGCCTAGTGGAGATTGGGTATGGCTACACCTTC. This chain connects TRBV7-2 to TRBJ1-2; the D is unclear. This CDR3 comprises 14 residues. V lost 5 bases to trimming and J lost 5 bases, with 15 bases between them. CDR1 SGHTA and CDR2 FQGNSA come from the germline V gene.

For the CDR3, the DNA is TGTGCCATCAGTGAGTCCTCCAACTCCAATACGCAGTATTTT. Its translation: CAISESSNSNTQYF. The chain uses TRBV10-3 and TRBJ2-3; D is ambiguous. CDR1 ENHRY and CDR2 SYGVKD come from the germline V gene. Between the trimmed V and J ends, which lost 0 bases and 7 bases, there was a span of 11 bases. This CDR3 is built from 14 residues.

This clone was detected ten times or more. The chain uses TRBV2 and TRBJ2-7; 9 bases are shared with TRBD2. This CDR3 region has 15 residues. The junction had 7 bases not matched to a gene; V was cut back by 1 base and J by 6 bases. Germline CDR1 and CDR2: SNHLY and FYNNEI. The CDR3 loop is CASSEEGSGSSEQYF. The CDR3 region has the DNA TGTGCCAGCAGTGAAGAAGGTAGCGGGAGCTCCGAGCAGTACTTC.

The genes are TRBV6-4 and TRBJ1-1, with 7 bases lining up with TRBD1. V trimming: 6 bases; J trimming: 1 base; junction bases outside the gene matches: 5. Germline V CDR1 and CDR2: MRHNA, SNTAGT. The CDR3 sequence is 14 residues long. The CDR3 here is CASSRDSENTEAFF. Written as DNA, the CDR3 is TGTGCCAGCAGCCGGGACAGCGAGAACACTGAAGCTTTCTTT.

The chain recombines TRBV12-3 or TRBV12-4 with TRBJ1-5; D is perhaps TRBD1 (5 bases). Trimming removed 5 bases from V and 4 bases from J, with 9 bases in between. The CDR3 totals 13 residues. The CDR3 bases are TGTGCCAGCAGTCCTTCAGGGAATCAGCCCCAGCATTTT. Translating gives CASSPSGNQPQHF.

V usage is TRBV30 and J usage is TRBJ2-1, with a weak D call TRBD2 (5 bases). This CDR3 spans 14 amino acids. Trimming left V 3 bases short and J 6 bases short, with 15 bases between. Germline-derived CDR1 and CDR2 are GTSNPN and SVGIG (reference sequence). The CDR3 coding sequence is TGTGCCTGGAGCCGGGATTGGGGTGGCAATGAGCAGTTCTTC. As protein: CAWSRDWGGNEQFF.

The chain combines TRBV30 with TRBJ1-1; maybe TRBD1 (5 bases). V was cut by 0 bases and J by 1 base, with 15 bases left in between. Germline CDR1 and CDR2: GTSNPN and SVGIG (reference sequence). This CDR3 contains 16 residues. The CDR3 loop is CAWSVPHGGENTEAFF. In DNA, the CDR3 is TGTGCCTGGAGTGTACCCCACGGGGGGGAGAACACTGAAGCTTTCTTT.

This chain connects TRBV5-1 to TRBJ2-5; D possibly corresponds to TRBD1 (6 bases). V was shortened by 5 bases and J by 2 bases, with 10 bases between the two germline ends. From germline, CDR1 is SGHRS and CDR2 YFSETQ. The CDR3 loop spans 13 amino acids. CDR3 sequence (DNA): TGCGCCAGCAGTCTTGGGACACAAGAGACCCAGTACTTC. Translating it yields CASSLGTQETQYF.

The rearrangement uses TRBV19 and TRBJ2-1, with TRBD2 matching over 7 bases. This CDR3 has 15 residues. Germline V CDR1 and CDR2: LNHDA, SQIVND (reference sequence). V was pared by 3 bases and J by 0 bases, with 2 bases of the junction left unmatched. As DNA, the CDR3 is TGTGCCAGTAGTATTCGGGAGGACTCCTACAATGAGCAGTTCTTC. It encodes CASSIREDSYNEQFF.

V usage is TRBV30 and J usage is TRBJ2-7; 8 bases are shared with TRBD1. Germline V gives CDR1 GTSNPN, CDR2 SVGIG (reference sequence). The CDR3 runs to 14 residues. V lost 4 bases, J lost 7 bases, and 12 bases stayed unmatched. The CDR3 DNA is TGTGCCTGGAATATGGGACAGGCCTCCCCTGAGCAGTACTTC. Translated: CAWNMGQASPEQYF.

This clone showed up just a few times. The chain recombines TRBV11-3 with TRBJ2-2; D ambiguous. CDR3 length equals 12 residues. Germline V gene lookup returns CDR1 SGHNT and CDR2 YENEEA. The germline V and J ends were trimmed by 5 bases and 4 bases, with 5 bases remaining between them. The CDR3 DNA reads TGTGCCAGCAGCGCGCCCACCGGGGAGCTGTTTTTT. It specifies CASSAPTGELFF.

This chain connects TRBV29-1 to TRBJ1-1; D is perhaps TRBD1 (5 bases). The CDR3 contains 13 residues. Trimming stripped 4 bases from V and 4 bases from J, with 13 bases between. Germline V gives CDR1 SQVTM, CDR2 ANQGSEA. The CDR3 loop reads CSVGAGGSTEAFF. Written as DNA, the CDR3 is TGCAGCGTTGGGGCCGGGGGATCCACTGAAGCTTTCTTT.

The V and J genes are TRBV20-1 and TRBJ1-5; D may be TRBD1 (6 bases). V gave up 3 bases and J gave up 5 bases, with 14 bases separating them. Germline V lookup: CDR1 DFQATT, CDR2 SNEGSKA (reference sequence). This CDR3 has 14 residues. CDR3 in DNA: TGCAGTGCTAGTTCAGGGGTCCGGGATCAGCCCCAGCATTTT. This gives the protein CSASSGVRDQPQHF.

Concerning this clone itself: The identical CDR3 is also encoded by other nucleotide sequences in the sample. The V call is TRBV18, the J call TRBJ2-7; 7 bases agree with TRBD1. V trimming: 3 bases; J trimming: 2 bases; junction bases outside the gene matches: 1. The CDR3 sequence is 13 residues long. Germline V gene data show CDR1 as KGHSH and CDR2 as LQKENI. CDR3: CASSPGQTYEQYF. The CDR3 DNA is TGTGCCAGCTCACCGGGACAGACCTACGAGCAGTACTTC.

The chain uses TRBV23-1 and TRBJ1-6, with unresolved D. TRBV23-1 is reported as an ORF; its role is uncertain. V was trimmed by 4 bases and J by 7 bases, leaving 14 bases between them. The CDR3 has 15 residues. The CDR3 region is CASSRREASNSPLHF. The DNA for the CDR3 is TGCGCCAGCAGTCGGAGAGAGGCTTCGAATTCACCCCTCCACTTT.

This clone was counted at least ten times. The chain joins TRBV19 to TRBJ2-3; 7 nucleotides align to TRBD2. The junction had 14 bases not matched to a gene; V was cut back by 6 bases and J by 8 bases. Looked up from germline, CDR1 is LNHDA and CDR2 is SQIVND (reference sequence). The CDR3 is 15 residues long. This chain's CDR3 is CASSPGTTRPGTQYF. In DNA form, the CDR3 reads TGTGCCAGTAGCCCCGGGACTACCCGCCCGGGTACGCAGTATTTT.

This chain connects TRBV18 to TRBJ2-7; 7 positions match TRBD2. The CDR3 covers 13 residues. V shed 6 bases, J shed 4 bases, and the junction held 6 bases outside the gene matches. CDR1 and CDR2 from the germline V gene are KGHSH and LQKENI. The CDR3 loop reads CASSPGTNYEQYF. As DNA, the CDR3 is TGTGCCAGCTCCCCCGGGACTAATTACGAGCAGTACTTC.

The V call is TRBV7-3, the J call TRBJ2-3, with TRBD2 matching over 9 bases. Looked up from germline, CDR1 is SGHTA and CDR2 is FQGTGA. V dropped 5 bases and J dropped 0; count of bases not matched to a gene: 6. This CDR3 region has 16 residues. This CDR3 reads CASSRGTSPSTDTQYF. CDR3 nucleotides: TGTGCCAGCAGCCGAGGGACTAGCCCCAGCACAGATACGCAGTATTTT.